This paragraph reports one T cell receptor (beta chain). What this receptor recognizes is not known. Base qualities were left out, and no much larger clone turns up one base away. The CDR3 sequence holds 15 residues, the cysteine and phenylalanine included. The read is trimmed to its CDR3 DNA, 45 bases read in frame from base 1. Looking up the germline V gene (reference sequence) yields CDR1 LNHNV and CDR2 YYDKDF. V and J are truncated by 1 base and 5 bases respectively, leaving an intervening sequence of 14 bases. One collaborating source in Seattle enrolled patients during active infection and followed them longitudinally through the course of disease. Each collaborating institution followed its own protocols to collect whole blood in K2EDTA tubes. For TCRbeta analysis, collaborator samples were shipped as frozen whole blood, as isolated PBMCs, or as DNA extracted from either sample type. The immunoSEQ Assay, a bias-controlled multiplex PCR, was used to amplify TCRbeta CDR3 regions from genomic DNA. In the source study's methods: The number of nucleated cells in each sample was estimated by amplification of reference gene primers within the assay. Sequence reads were collapsed and filtered to measure the absolute abundance of every unique TCRbeta CDR3 rearrangement. For each sample, productive Simpson clonality was calculated as the square root of Simpson's diversity index across productive rearrangements. TCRdb obtained this table from immuneACCESS and retained in-frame rearrangements with V and J assigned. These tables miss some clones; where compared with another copy, unresolved V genes account for less than half of the shortfall, and the remainder is unexplained. Clone size and the V and J calls come from that table; the DNA yielded D and trimming. Present in this sample are about 330,000 clones, roughly 90% of which were seen just once. The biggest ten clones account for approximately 9.4% of the sample.

The sample is drawn from a study of blood T cell repertoires in COVID-19 (dated by TCRdb to about 2020). For the study in its entirety: The collaborator samples originated in the United States, Italy and Spain and spanned the acute and convalescent phases of COVID-19. The material from the prospective study consisted of cDNA or gDNA derived from T cells, B-cell-depleted T cells, or PBMCs. The dataset comprised deeply sampled blood TCRbeta repertoires from subjects exposed to, actively infected with, or recovered from COVID-19. The repertoires were made available in a free public database intended to serve as a resource for research on the immune response to SARS-CoV-2. The samples were drawn from the first 160 participants of the ongoing ImmuneRACE study and from 950 to 1,500 subjects provided by 6 global collaborators. Nearly every sample came with metadata listing a de-identified subject ID, COVID-19 status, age in years and sex. Where HLA class I and class II types were available, the types were taken from metadata supplied by the sample provider, not from assay-based typing. Points the paper makes about the study in general: The quantity of clinical and demographic metadata differed by source and by participant and was supplied without curation.

The TCR sequence derives from a man aged 25-45 years with COVID-19, enrolled during active disease. Recombination linked TRBV15 to TRBJ1-2, with TRBD1 perhaps the D gene, on 6 matching bases. Sequences were obtained from peripheral blood. The DNA sequence follows: TGTGCCACCAGCAGAGTAGGGACACAATTATATGGCTACACCTTC. This is translated as CATSRVGTQLYGYTF. Extended through the reference TRBV15 and TRBJ1-2 proteins, this CDR3 yields the full variable domain: DAMVIQNPRYQVTQFGKPVTLSCSQTLNHNVMYWYQQKSSQAPKLLFHYYDKDFNNEADTPDNFQSRRPNTSFCFLDIRSPGLGDTAMYLCATSRVGTQLYGYTFGSGTRLTVV.